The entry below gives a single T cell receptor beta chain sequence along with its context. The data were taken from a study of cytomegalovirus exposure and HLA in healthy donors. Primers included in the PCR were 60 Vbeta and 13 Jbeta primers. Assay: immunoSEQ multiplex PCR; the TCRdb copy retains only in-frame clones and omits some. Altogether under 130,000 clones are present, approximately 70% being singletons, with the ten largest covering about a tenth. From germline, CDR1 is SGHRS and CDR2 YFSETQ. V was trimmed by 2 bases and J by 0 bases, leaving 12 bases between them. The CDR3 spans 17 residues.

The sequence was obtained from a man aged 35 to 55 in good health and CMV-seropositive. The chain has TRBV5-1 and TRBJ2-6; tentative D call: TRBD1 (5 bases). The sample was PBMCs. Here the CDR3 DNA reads TGCGCCAGCAGCTTCGTGCAGGGATACTCTGGGGCCAACGTCCTGACTTTC. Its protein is CASSFVQGYSGANVLTF.